The 19 T cell receptor beta chains reported below all come from one sample, sequenced in a study of T-cell reconstitution after alpha-beta-depleted transplantation in children. Unique molecular identifiers featured in how the TCRbeta library was prepared. TCRdb itself ran the PCR reads through MiXCR, one entry per CDR3 protein. The sample lists 640,000 or so distinct CDR3 sequences, 15% to 20% occurring once. This material consisted of PBMCs from the stem cell graft donor, taken from the stem cell graft. These receptors came from a human donor who donated a stem cell graft to a child with acute myeloid leukemia.

This rearrangement joins TRBV12-2 to TRBJ2-2. TRBV12-2 is given as a pseudogene. The length of the CDR3 is 15 residues. The CDR3 bases are TGTGCAAGTCGCTTTTTGCGTCTAAACACCGGGGAGCTGTTTTTT. It yields the protein CASRFLRLNTGELFF.

In this sample, this clonotype turned up many times. The gene calls are TRBV15 and TRBJ1-1; 9 bases fit TRBD1. V shed 6 bases and J 6 bases; nucleotides not matched to a gene: 2. Germline values: CDR1 LNHNV, CDR2 YYDKDF (reference sequence). This CDR3 is built from 12 residues. CDR3: CATRRQGAEAFF. In nucleotides, the CDR3 is TGTGCCACCAGGAGACAGGGGGCTGAAGCTTTCTTT.

In this sample, this clonotype turned up many times. The chain recombines TRBV20-1 with TRBJ1-3; tentative D call: TRBD1 (6 bases). CDR1 and CDR2 from the germline V gene are DFQATT and SNEGSKA (reference sequence). This CDR3 is built from 13 residues. Trimming removed 2 bases from V and 11 bases from J, with 16 bases in between. The CDR3 nucleotides are TGCAGTGCTAGAATGGCGCAGGGGCAGGCCATATATTTT. Protein product: CSARMAQGQAIYF.

This clonotype was seen a few times. The V and J genes are TRBV20-1 and TRBJ2-5; 7 bases agree with TRBD1. The J segment lost 5 bases and the V segment lost 6 bases, leaving 9 bases of the junction unmatched. Per germline, CDR1 DFQATT and CDR2 SNEGSKA (reference sequence). The CDR3 runs 13 residues. CDR3 region: CSAASGGIETQYF. CDR3 coding DNA: TGCAGTGCCGCATCAGGGGGTATTGAGACCCAGTACTTC.

The CDR3 DNA sequence: TGTGCCAGCAGCTTAGAGGTCCAGACTAATGGCTACACCTTC. Residues: CASSLEVQTNGYTF. The chain carries TRBV7-9 and TRBJ1-2, with unresolved D. The CDR3 runs 14 residues. The germline gives CDR1 SEHNR, CDR2 FQNEAQ (reference sequence). Between the trimmed V and J ends, which lost 1 base and 6 bases, there was a span of 12 bases.

This clonotype was counted a few times. V is TRBV7-2 and J is TRBJ1-2, with TRBD1 matching over 10 bases. CDR3 length: 15 residues. Per germline, CDR1 SGHTA and CDR2 FQGNSA. Losses at the gene ends were 4 bases for V and 8 bases for J; bases not matched to a gene: 10. The CDR3 DNA reads as TGTGCCAGCAGCTCCGCCGGGGACAGGGGTTTCGGCTACACCTTC. Translated: CASSSAGDRGFGYTF.

This clonotype was found many times. The V and J genes are TRBV20-1 and TRBJ2-7; 9 bases agree with TRBD1. This CDR3 is 13 amino acids long. Germline CDR1 and CDR2: DFQATT and SNEGSKA (reference sequence). J gave up 2 bases and V 6 bases, and 5 bases lay outside the gene matches. In DNA, the CDR3 is TGCAGTGCCAAGGACAGGGGACCCTACGAGCAGTACGTC. Protein: CSAKDRGPYEQYV.

This clonotype has more than one count but fewer than ten. The V gene is TRBV12-3 or TRBV12-4, the J gene TRBJ2-1, with TRBD2 matching over 8 bases. Unmatched junction bases numbered 11, after V lost 6 bases and J lost 7 bases. The CDR3 length is 15 residues. CDR3 protein: CASRDRGGRPNEQFF. The CDR3 nucleotides are TGTGCCAGCAGAGACCGGGGGGGCAGACCTAATGAGCAGTTCTTC.

This clonotype was observed at least ten times. The V call is TRBV20-1, the J call TRBJ1-5, with D hard to call. In germline, CDR1 is DFQATT, CDR2 SNEGSKA (reference sequence). V was pared by 8 bases and J by 5 bases, with 22 bases between. The CDR3 has 15 amino acids. The CDR3 sequence is CSSQDSGPVDQPQHF. CDR3 sequence (DNA): TGCAGTTCACAAGATTCCGGCCCAGTCGATCAGCCCCAGCATTTT.

This clonotype was detected many times. The chain couples TRBV4-3 to TRBJ2-3, with 8 bases identical to TRBD2. The CDR3 runs to 17 residues. Per germline, CDR1 LGHNA and CDR2 YSLEER. Trimming removed 1 base from V and 1 base from J; junction bases left unmatched: 7. DNA for the CDR3: TGCGCCAGCAGCCAAGTTCCGGGACTAGGGGGCACAGATACGCAGTATTTT. It is translated as CASSQVPGLGGTDTQYF.

This clonotype came up many times. The chain employs TRBV20-1 and TRBJ1-1, with D tentatively TRBD1 (5 bases). This CDR3 comprises 14 residues. CDR1 is DFQATT and CDR2 is SNEGSKA in the germline V gene (reference sequence). Trimming took 2 bases from V and 0 from J, leaving 10 bases between them. The CDR3 reads CSARPRGMNTEAFF. The CDR3 DNA reads TGCAGTGCTAGACCCCGGGGGATGAACACTGAAGCTTTCTTT.

This clonotype was detected ten times or more. The chain is built from TRBV20-1 and TRBJ1-4, with D maybe TRBD1 (5 bases). V was shortened by 4 bases and J by 2 bases, with 11 bases between the two germline ends. Germline loops: CDR1 DFQATT, CDR2 SNEGSKA (reference sequence). The CDR3 covers 14 residues. The CDR3 is CSAISGTTNEKLFF. The CDR3 coding sequence is TGCAGTGCTATTTCCGGGACGACTAATGAAAAACTGTTTTTT.

The genes are TRBV20-1 and TRBJ1-5; D is unclear. V was clipped by 1 base and J by 0 bases, with 10 bases between them. The CDR3 totals 15 residues. CDR1 DFQATT and CDR2 SNEGSKA come from the germline V gene (reference sequence). The CDR3 sequence is CSARGNSHSNQPQHF. CDR3 bases: TGCAGTGCTAGAGGGAACTCTCATAGCAATCAGCCCCAGCATTTT.

This clonotype has at least ten counts. The chain is built from TRBV12-3 or TRBV12-4 and TRBJ1-1; D ambiguous. Trimming removed 3 bases at V and 3 bases at J, with 8 bases between. CDR3 length: 13 residues. The CDR3 spells CASSFAGDTEAFF. CDR3 in DNA: TGTGCCAGCAGTTTTGCGGGAGACACTGAAGCTTTCTTT.

Only a few counts were recorded for this clonotype. The chain carries TRBV30 and TRBJ1-5; the match to TRBD1 covers 9 bases. CDR1 GTSNPN and CDR2 SVGIG come from the germline V gene (reference sequence). The CDR3 runs 13 residues. V lost 7 bases and J lost 7; bases outside the gene matches: 8. CDR3 in amino acids: CASSGQGRQPQHF. Written as DNA, the CDR3 is TGTGCCTCTTCGGGACAGGGCAGGCAGCCCCAGCATTTT. The full variable domain, completed using reference TRBV30 and TRBJ1-5, is SQTIHQWPATLVQPVGSPLSLECTVEGTSNPNLYWYRQAAGRGLQLLFYSVGIGQISSEVPQNLSASRPQDRQFILSSKKLLLSDSGFYLCASSGQGRQPQHFGDGTRLSIL.

There are many counts of this clonotype. The V gene is TRBV7-3, the J gene TRBJ1-5; D possibly corresponds to TRBD1 (6 bases). Germline V gene sequence: CDR1 SGHTA, CDR2 FQGTGA. V gave up 4 bases and J gave up 2 bases, with 12 bases separating them. The CDR3 is 15 residues long. DNA of the CDR3: TGTGCCAGCAGCTCACAGGGAGGCGGCAATCAGCCCCAGCATTTT. This sequence encodes CASSSQGGGNQPQHF. Based on the CDR3 plus reference TRBV7-3 and TRBJ1-5, the full variable domain is GAGVSQTPSNKVTEKGKYVELRCDPISGHTALYWYRQSLGQGPEFLIYFQGTGAADDSGLPNDRFFAVRPEGSVSTLKIQRTERGDSAVYLCASSSQGGGNQPQHFGDGTRLSIL.

This clonotype was observed a handful of times. CDR3 coding DNA: TGTGCCAGCAGCTTGTCCCAGGGTAGCACTGAAGCTTTCTTT. It codes for CASSLSQGSTEAFF. V and J are TRBV7-8 and TRBJ1-1; TRBD1 might be the D (5 bases). V was cut by 3 bases and J by 4 bases, with 12 bases left in between. The CDR3 is 14 amino acids. Germline CDR1 and CDR2: SGHVS and FQNEAQ.

The rearrangement joins TRBV4-1 to TRBJ2-7, with TRBD2 identical over 13 bases. This CDR3 has 15 amino acids. The germline V gene encodes CDR1 MGHRA and CDR2 YSYEKL. Trimming at V came to 4 bases and at J to 3 bases, leaving 3 bases not matched to a gene. The CDR3 DNA reads TGCGCCAGCAGCCCATGGACTAGCGGGGGCTACGAGCAGTACTTC. It translates to CASSPWTSGGYEQYF.

This clonotype was seen repeatedly, ten times or more. The chain combines TRBV5-6 with TRBJ1-1; D is uncertain. V dropped 3 bases and J dropped 4 bases, with 4 bases sitting between them. Germline CDR1 and CDR2: SGHDT and YYEEEE. The CDR3 extends over 11 amino acids. The CDR3 DNA reads TGTGCCAGCAGCTCCTTCACTGAAGCTTTCTTT. This translates into CASSSFTEAFF.